This T cell receptor (beta chain) is from a study of beta chain features in type 1 diabetes. Study-wide results and caveats: The similarity of naive, central memory and Treg TCRB repertoires appeared greater among patients than among healthy donors.

This CDR3 comprises 18 residues. This clone showed up many times. As yet, its antigen is unknown. CD4+ naive, central memory, regulatory and stem cell-like memory subsets were isolated by sorting on CD45RO/CCR7/CD25/CD127/CD95/CD27. Once sorted, every population was more than 98% pure. Expressed TCRB transcripts were sequenced because the entire RNA isolate underwent reverse transcription. Approximately 3.9 million reads per sample were averaged for naive, central memory and regulatory samples. Using immunoSEQ multiplex PCR, the repertoire was profiled, and TCRdb retains in-frame clones only, with some absent. The data show about 290,000 clones, under 8.5% seen once.

Sample: central memory CD4+ T cells from blood. The source of this sequence is a woman aged 18-30 years in good health. The V call is TRBV21-1, the J call TRBJ2-1; the table's D call, TRBD2, was not checked against the DNA. TRBV21-1 is deemed a pseudogene. CDR3 sequence: CASSKGDNGGGNPNEQFF. CDR3 nucleotides: TGTGCCAGCAGCAAAGGGGATAATGGGGGAGGGAATCCCAATGAGCAGTTCTTC.